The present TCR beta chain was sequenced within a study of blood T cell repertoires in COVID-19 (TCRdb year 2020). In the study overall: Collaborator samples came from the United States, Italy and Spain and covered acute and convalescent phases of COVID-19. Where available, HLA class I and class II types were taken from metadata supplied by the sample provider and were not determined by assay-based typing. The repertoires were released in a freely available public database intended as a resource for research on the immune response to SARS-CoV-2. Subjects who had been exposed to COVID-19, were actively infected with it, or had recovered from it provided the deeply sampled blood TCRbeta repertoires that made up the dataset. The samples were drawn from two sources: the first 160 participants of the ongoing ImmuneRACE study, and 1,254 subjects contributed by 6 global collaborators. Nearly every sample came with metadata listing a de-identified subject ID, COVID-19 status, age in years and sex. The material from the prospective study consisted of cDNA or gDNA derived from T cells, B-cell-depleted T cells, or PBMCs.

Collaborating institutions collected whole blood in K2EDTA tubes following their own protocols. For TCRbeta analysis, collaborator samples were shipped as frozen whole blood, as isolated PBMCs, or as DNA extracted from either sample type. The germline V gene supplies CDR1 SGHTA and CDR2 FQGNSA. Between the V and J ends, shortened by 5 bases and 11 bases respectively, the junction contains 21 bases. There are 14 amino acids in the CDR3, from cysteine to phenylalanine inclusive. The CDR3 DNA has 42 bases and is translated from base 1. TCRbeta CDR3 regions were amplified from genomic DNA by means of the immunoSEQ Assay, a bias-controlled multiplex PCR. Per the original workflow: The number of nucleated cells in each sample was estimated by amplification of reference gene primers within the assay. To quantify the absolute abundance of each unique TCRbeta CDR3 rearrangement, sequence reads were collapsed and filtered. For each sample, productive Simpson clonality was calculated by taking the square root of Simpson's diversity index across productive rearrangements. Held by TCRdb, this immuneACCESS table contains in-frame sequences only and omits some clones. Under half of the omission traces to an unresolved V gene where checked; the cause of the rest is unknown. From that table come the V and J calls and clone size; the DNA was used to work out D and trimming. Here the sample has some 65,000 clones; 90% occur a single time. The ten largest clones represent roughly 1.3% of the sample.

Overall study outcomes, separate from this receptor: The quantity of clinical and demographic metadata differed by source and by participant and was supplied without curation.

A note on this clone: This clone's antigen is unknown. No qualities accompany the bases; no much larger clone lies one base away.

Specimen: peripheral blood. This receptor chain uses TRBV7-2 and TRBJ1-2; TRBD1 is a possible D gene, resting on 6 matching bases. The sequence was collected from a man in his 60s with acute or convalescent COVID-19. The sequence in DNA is TGTGCCAGCAGCACGGATACCGGCAGGGGCGCGTACACCTTC. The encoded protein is CASSTDTGRGAYTF.